This entry is about one T cell receptor beta chain. This sample was included in a study of blood T cell repertoires in COVID-19. The data were produced by immunoSEQ multiplex PCR, yet TCRdb's version contains in-frame clones alone and is incomplete. The top ten hold 5% to 6% of the sample, which has about 24,000 clones, about 89% seen once. Sequences were obtained from peripheral blood. This receptor was obtained from a man aged 50-59 years with active COVID-19.

The CDR3 nucleotides are TGCGCCAGCAGCTGGACACGCTATAGCAATCAGCCCCAGCATTTT. This sequence encodes CASSWTRYSNQPQHF. The chain uses TRBV4-3 and TRBJ1-5, with TRBD1 as a possible D gene (5 bases). V gave up 5 bases and J gave up 0 bases, with 11 bases separating them. From germline, CDR1 is LGHNA and CDR2 YSLEER. CDR3 length: 15 residues.